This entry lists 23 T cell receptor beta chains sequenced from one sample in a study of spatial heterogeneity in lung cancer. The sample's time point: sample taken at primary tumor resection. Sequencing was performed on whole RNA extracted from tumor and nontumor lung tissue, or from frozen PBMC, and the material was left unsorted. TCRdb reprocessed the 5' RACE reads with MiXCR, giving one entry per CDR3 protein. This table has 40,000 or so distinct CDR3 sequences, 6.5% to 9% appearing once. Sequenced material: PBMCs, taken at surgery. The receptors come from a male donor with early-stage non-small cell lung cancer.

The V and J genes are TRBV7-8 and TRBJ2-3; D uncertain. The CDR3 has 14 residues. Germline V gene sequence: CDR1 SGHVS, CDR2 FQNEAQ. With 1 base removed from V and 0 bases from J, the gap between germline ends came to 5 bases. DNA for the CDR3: TGTGCCAGCAGCTTAGAAGTAAGCACAGATACGCAGTATTTT. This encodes CASSLEVSTDTQYF.

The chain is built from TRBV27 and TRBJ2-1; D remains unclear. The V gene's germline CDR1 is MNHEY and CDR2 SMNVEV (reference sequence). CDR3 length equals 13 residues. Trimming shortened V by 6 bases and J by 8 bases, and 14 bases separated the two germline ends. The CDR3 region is CASSPNLGHEQFF. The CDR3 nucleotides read TGTGCCAGCAGCCCCAACTTGGGCCATGAGCAGTTCTTC.

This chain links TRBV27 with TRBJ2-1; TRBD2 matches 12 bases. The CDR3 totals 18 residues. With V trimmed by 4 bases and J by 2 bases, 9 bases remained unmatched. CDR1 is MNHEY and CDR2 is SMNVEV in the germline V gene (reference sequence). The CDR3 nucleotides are TGTGCCAGCAGTTCCCCCGGACTAGCGGGAAACCCCTACAATGAGCAGTTCTTC. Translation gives CASSSPGLAGNPYNEQFF.

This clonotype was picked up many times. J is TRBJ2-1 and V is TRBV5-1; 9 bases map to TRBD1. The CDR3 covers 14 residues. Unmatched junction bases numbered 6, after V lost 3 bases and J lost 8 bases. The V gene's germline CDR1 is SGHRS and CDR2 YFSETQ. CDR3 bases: TGCGCCAGCAGCTGGGGGACAGGGAACGATGAGCAGTTCTTC. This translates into CASSWGTGNDEQFF.

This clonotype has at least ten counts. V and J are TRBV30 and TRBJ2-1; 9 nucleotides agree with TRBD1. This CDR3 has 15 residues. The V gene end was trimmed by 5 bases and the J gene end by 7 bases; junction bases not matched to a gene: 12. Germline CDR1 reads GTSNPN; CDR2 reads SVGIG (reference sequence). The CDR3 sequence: CAWLGGQGRVNEQFF. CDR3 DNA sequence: TGTGCCTGGTTAGGGGGACAGGGTAGGGTGAATGAGCAGTTCTTC.

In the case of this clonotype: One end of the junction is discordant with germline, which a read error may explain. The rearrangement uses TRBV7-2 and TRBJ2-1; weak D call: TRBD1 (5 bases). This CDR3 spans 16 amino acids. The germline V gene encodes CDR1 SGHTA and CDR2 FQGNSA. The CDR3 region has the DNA TGTGTCAGCAGCTCCCGTACAGGTCTTACCTACAATGAGCAGTTCTTC. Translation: CVSSSRTGLTYNEQFF.

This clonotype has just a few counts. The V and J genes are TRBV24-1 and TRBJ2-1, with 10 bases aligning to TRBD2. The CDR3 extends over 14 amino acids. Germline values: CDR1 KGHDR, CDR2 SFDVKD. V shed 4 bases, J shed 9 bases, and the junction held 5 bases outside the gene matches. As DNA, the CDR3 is TGTGCCACCAGTGACAGACTAGCGGGCCCTGAGCAGTTCTTC. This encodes CATSDRLAGPEQFF.

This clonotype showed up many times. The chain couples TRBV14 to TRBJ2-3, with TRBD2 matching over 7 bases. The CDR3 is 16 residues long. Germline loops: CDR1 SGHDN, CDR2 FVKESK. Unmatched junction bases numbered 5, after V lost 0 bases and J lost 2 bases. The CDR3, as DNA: TGTGCCAGCAGCCAAGACCTAGCGGTCAACACAGATACGCAGTATTTT. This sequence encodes CASSQDLAVNTDTQYF.

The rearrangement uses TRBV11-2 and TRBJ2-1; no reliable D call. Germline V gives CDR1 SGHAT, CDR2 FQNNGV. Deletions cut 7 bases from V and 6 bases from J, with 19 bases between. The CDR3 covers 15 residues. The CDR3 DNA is TGTGCCAGCACCATTACCCCGCTAGAATCCAATGAGCAGTTCTTC. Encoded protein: CASTITPLESNEQFF. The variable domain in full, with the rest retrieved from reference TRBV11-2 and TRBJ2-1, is EAGVAQSPRYKIIEKRQSVAFWCNPISGHATLYWYQQILGQGPKLLIQFQNNGVVDDSQLPKDRFSAERLKGVDSTLKIQPAKLEDSAVYLCASTITPLESNEQFFGPGTRLTVL.

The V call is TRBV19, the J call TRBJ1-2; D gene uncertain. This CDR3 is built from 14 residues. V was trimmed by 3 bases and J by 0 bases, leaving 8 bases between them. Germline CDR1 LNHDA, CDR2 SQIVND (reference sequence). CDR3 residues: CASSISGANYGYTF. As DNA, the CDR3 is TGTGCCAGTAGTATTTCGGGAGCTAACTATGGCTACACCTTC.

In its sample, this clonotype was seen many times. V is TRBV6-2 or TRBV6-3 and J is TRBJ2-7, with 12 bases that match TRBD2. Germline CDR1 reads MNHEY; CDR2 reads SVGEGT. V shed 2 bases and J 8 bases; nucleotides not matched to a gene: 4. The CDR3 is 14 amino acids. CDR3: CASSYGTSGLKQYV. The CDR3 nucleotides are TGTGCCAGCAGTTACGGGACTAGCGGGCTCAAGCAGTACGTC.

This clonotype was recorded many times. The CDR3 DNA follows: TGCAGTGCTAGACCTACCACTGAAGCTTTCTTT. It specifies CSARPTTEAFF. V gene TRBV20-1 combines with J gene TRBJ1-1; D remains ambiguous. The CDR3 length is 11 residues. Germline-derived CDR1 and CDR2 are DFQATT and SNEGSKA (reference sequence). Trimming left V 2 bases short and J 4 bases short, with 5 bases between.

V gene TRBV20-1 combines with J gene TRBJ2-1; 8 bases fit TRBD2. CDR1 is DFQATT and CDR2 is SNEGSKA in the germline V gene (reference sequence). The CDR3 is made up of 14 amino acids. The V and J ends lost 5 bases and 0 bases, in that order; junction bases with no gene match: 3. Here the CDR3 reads CSAGRGGSYNEQFF. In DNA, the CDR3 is TGCAGTGCTGGCCGGGGGGGCTCCTACAATGAGCAGTTCTTC.

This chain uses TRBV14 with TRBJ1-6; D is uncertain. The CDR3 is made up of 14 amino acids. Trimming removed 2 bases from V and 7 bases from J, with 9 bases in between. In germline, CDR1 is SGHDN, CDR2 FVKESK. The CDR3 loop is CASSQIRRNSPLHF. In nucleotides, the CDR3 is TGTGCCAGCAGCCAAATACGGAGGAATTCACCCCTCCACTTT. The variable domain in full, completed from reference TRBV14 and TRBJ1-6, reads EAGVTQFPSHSVIEKGQTVTLRCDPISGHDNLYWYRRVMGKEIKFLLHFVKESKQDESGMPNNRFLAERTGGTYSTLKVQPAELEDSGVYFCASSQIRRNSPLHFGNGTRLTVT.

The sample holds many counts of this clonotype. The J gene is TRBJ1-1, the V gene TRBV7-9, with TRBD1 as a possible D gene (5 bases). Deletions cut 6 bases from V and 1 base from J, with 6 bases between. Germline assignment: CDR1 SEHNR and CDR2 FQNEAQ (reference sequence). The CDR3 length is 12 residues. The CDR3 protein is CASRGANTEAFF. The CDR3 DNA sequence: TGTGCCAGCAGAGGGGCGAACACTGAAGCTTTCTTT. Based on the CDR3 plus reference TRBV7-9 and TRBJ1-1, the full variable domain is DTGVSQNPRHKITKRGQNVTFRCDPISEHNRLYWYRQTLGQGPEFLTYFQNEAQLEKSRLLSDRFSAERPKGSFSTLEIQRTEQGDSAMYLCASRGANTEAFFGQGTRLTVV.

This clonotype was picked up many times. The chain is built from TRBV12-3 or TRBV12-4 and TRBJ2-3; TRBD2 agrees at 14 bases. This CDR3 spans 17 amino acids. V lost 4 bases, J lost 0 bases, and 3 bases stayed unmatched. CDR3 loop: CASSWTSGRTSTDTQYF. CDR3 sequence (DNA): TGTGCCAGCAGTTGGACTAGCGGGAGGACTAGCACAGATACGCAGTATTTT.

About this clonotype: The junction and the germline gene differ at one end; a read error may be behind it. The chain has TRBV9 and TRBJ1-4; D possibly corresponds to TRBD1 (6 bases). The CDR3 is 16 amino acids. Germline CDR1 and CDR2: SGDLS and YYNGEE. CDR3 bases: TGTACCAGCAGCAGAGGAGGAAGGACAGTTAATGAAAAACTGTTTTTT. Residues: CTSSRGGRTVNEKLFF.

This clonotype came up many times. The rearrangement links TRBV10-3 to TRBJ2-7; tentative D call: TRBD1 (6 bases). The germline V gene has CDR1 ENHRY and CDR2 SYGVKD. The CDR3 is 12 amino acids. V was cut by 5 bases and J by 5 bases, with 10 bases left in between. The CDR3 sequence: CAISTGSHEQYF. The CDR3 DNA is TGTGCCATCAGTACAGGGAGCCACGAGCAGTACTTC.

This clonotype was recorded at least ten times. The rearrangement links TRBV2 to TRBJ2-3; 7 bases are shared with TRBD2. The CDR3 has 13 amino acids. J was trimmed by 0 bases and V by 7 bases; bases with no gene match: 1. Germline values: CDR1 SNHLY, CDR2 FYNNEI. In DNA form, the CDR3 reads TGTGCCAGCAAGCGGGATAGCACAGATACGCAGTATTTT. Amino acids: CASKRDSTDTQYF.

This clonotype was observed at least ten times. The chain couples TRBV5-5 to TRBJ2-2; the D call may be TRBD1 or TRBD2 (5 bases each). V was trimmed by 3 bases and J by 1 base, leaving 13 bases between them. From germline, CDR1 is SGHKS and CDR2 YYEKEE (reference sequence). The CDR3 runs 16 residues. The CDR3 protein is CASSSPRGRNTGELFF. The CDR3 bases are TGTGCCAGCAGCTCGCCAAGGGGACGGAACACCGGGGAGCTGTTTTTT.

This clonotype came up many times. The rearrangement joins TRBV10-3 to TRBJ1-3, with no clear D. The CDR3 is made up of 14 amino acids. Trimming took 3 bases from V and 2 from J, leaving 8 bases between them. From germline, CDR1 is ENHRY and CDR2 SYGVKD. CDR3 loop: CAISDPRAGNTIYF. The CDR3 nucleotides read TGTGCCATCAGTGACCCTCGAGCTGGAAACACCATATATTTT.

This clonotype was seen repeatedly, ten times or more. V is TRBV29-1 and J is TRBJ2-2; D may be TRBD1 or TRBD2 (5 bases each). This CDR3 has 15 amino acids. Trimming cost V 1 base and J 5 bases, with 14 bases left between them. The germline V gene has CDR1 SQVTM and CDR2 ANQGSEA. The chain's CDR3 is CSVEGWAGSTGELFF. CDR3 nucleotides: TGCAGCGTTGAAGGTTGGGCAGGGAGTACCGGGGAGCTGTTTTTT.

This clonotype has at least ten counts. This CDR3 is CASSLAHRARNSPLHF. As DNA, the CDR3 is TGTGCCAGCAGCTTAGCCCACAGGGCTAGGAATTCACCCCTCCACTTT. The J gene is TRBJ1-6, the V gene TRBV7-2, with TRBD1 as a possible D gene (6 bases). The V end was cut by 0 bases, the J end by 7 bases, with 13 bases between. CDR3 length: 16 residues. CDR1 and CDR2 (germline): SGHTA, FQGNSA.